The 25 T cell receptor beta chains below were found in one sample sequenced in a study of blood T cell repertoires in COVID-19. Clones were sequenced by immunoSEQ multiplex PCR, and TCRdb holds only the in-frame ones, with some missing. Among around 200,000 clones listed, about 90% were seen once. Material: peripheral blood. The receptors shown here come from a man aged 45-65 years with acute or convalescent COVID-19.

The rearrangement links TRBV28 to TRBJ2-1, with 7 bases matching TRBD2. CDR1 MDHEN and CDR2 SYDVKM come from the germline V gene. Unmatched junction bases numbered 10, after V lost 5 bases and J lost 6 bases. The CDR3 has 15 amino acids. Written as DNA, the CDR3 is TGTGCCAGCAGTCGCGGCGGGAGCGGGGCCAATGAGCAGTTCTTC. Its translation: CASSRGGSGANEQFF. The full variable domain, completed using reference TRBV28 and TRBJ2-1, is DVKVTQSSRYLVKRTGEKVFLECVQDMDHENMFWYRQDPGLGLRLIYFSYDVKMKEKGDIPEGYSVSREKKERFSLILESASTNQTSMYLCASSRGGSGANEQFFGPGTRLTVL.

The chain carries TRBV28 and TRBJ1-1; a possible D gene is TRBD1 (6 bases). Germline-derived CDR1 and CDR2 are MDHEN and SYDVKM. This CDR3 region has 15 residues. The germline V and J ends were trimmed by 4 bases and 4 bases, with 16 bases remaining between them. CDR3 in DNA: TGTGCCAGCAGTTCCCCAGGGGAGGGGGGCACTGAAGCTTTCTTT. It encodes CASSSPGEGGTEAFF.

This rearrangement joins TRBV6-1 to TRBJ1-5; 7 bases match TRBD1. Germline V gene data show CDR1 as MNHNS and CDR2 as SASEGT. The V and J ends lost 6 bases and 4 bases, in that order; junction bases with no gene match: 9. CDR3 length: 15 residues. CDR3 amino acids: CASRRQGVGNQPQHF. CDR3 nucleotides: TGTGCCAGCAGGAGACAGGGAGTCGGTAATCAGCCCCAGCATTTT.

V is TRBV19 and J is TRBJ2-4, with D maybe TRBD1 (6 bases). V lost 7 bases, J lost 4 bases, and 14 bases lay in between. This CDR3 region has 14 residues. The germline V gene encodes CDR1 LNHDA and CDR2 SQIVND (reference sequence). CDR3 sequence: CASTPSDRKNIQYF. Here the CDR3 DNA reads TGTGCCAGTACCCCCTCGGACAGAAAAAACATTCAGTACTTC.

Only one count was recorded for this clone. This CDR3 is CASSPDSDYSPLHF. In DNA, the CDR3 is TGTGCCAGCAGTCCTGACAGTGATTATTCACCCCTCCACTTT. This chain joins TRBV4-2 and TRBJ1-6; D may be TRBD1 (5 bases). The CDR3 runs to 14 residues. V shed 6 bases and J shed 8 bases, with 14 bases lying between them. Germline V gives CDR1 LGHNA, CDR2 YNFKEQ.

This clone was detected only a few times. J is TRBJ2-2 and V is TRBV4-1, with D maybe TRBD2 (5 bases). In germline, CDR1 is MGHRA, CDR2 YSYEKL. V was trimmed by 0 bases and J by 1 base, leaving 15 bases between them. The CDR3 has 18 residues. The CDR3 DNA sequence: TGCGCCAGCAGCCAAGATCAGGAGATAGCGTTGAACACCGGGGAGCTGTTTTTT. It yields the protein CASSQDQEIALNTGELFF.

The chain uses TRBV5-6 and TRBJ1-3, with D unclear. The germline V gene has CDR1 SGHDT and CDR2 YYEEEE. The CDR3 has 14 residues. V was cut by 0 bases and J by 0 bases, with 4 bases left in between. The chain's CDR3 is CASSLGPSGNTIYF. CDR3 nucleotide sequence: TGTGCCAGCAGCTTGGGGCCCTCTGGAAACACCATATATTTT. Supplemented by reference TRBV5-6 and TRBJ1-3, the full variable domain reads DAGVTQSPTHLIKTRGQQVTLRCSPKSGHDTVSWYQQALGQGPQFIFQYYEEEERQRGNFPDRFSGHQFPNYSSELNVNALLLGDSALYLCASSLGPSGNTIYFGEGSWLTVV.

This rearrangement joins TRBV19 to TRBJ1-4; 8 bases map to TRBD1. Germline CDR1 is LNHDA and CDR2 is SQIVND (reference sequence). With V trimmed by 6 bases and J by 5 bases, 8 bases remained unmatched. The CDR3 runs 15 residues. CDR3 protein: CASRNGGTGNEKLFF. The CDR3 nucleotides are TGTGCCAGTAGGAACGGGGGGACAGGAAATGAAAAACTGTTTTTT.

This rearrangement joins TRBV10-3 to TRBJ1-3, with 10 bases identical to TRBD1. The V segment lost 6 bases and the J segment 1 base; nucleotides outside the gene matches: 3. The CDR3 loop spans 15 amino acids. The germline V gene encodes CDR1 ENHRY and CDR2 SYGVKD. CDR3 residues: CAISSDRGSGNTIYF. The CDR3 nucleotides are TGTGCCATCAGCTCGGACAGGGGGTCTGGAAACACCATATATTTT.

The CDR3 coding sequence is TGTGCCAGTAGTCCCCTCGCTCGCAAAGGGACAGAAGTAGCCTACGAGCAGTACTTC. Its protein product is CASSPLARKGTEVAYEQYF. This chain uses TRBV19 with TRBJ2-7; 7 nucleotides match TRBD1. J lost 2 bases, V lost 5 bases, and 21 bases had no gene match. Germline V gene sequence: CDR1 LNHDA, CDR2 SQIVND (reference sequence). CDR3 size: 19 residues.

The chain couples TRBV6-1 to TRBJ1-6, with TRBD1 matching over 9 bases. The CDR3 spans 14 residues. Germline V gene lookup returns CDR1 MNHNS and CDR2 SASEGT. With 7 bases clipped from V and 13 bases from J, the junction kept 11 bases outside the gene matches. This chain's CDR3 is CASTTGTGPNPLHF. The CDR3 DNA reads as TGTGCCAGCACCACCGGGACAGGGCCCAATCCCCTCCACTTT.

The chain couples TRBV9 to TRBJ2-3, with TRBD2 matching 10 bases. Looked up from germline, CDR1 is SGDLS and CDR2 is YYNGEE. J gave up 0 bases and V 7 bases, and 11 bases lay outside the gene matches. This CDR3 has 17 amino acids. The DNA for the CDR3 is TGTGCCAGCGGGAAAGGACTAGCGGCTCCTAGCACAGATACGCAGTATTTT. This gives the protein CASGKGLAAPSTDTQYF.

The chain links TRBV5-1 to TRBJ2-3, with 7 bases that match TRBD1. The ends lost 4 bases at V and 0 bases at J; junction bases unmatched: 8. The germline V gene encodes CDR1 SGHRS and CDR2 YFSETQ. There are 16 residues in the CDR3. This chain's CDR3 is CASSQRGTASTDTQYF. In DNA form, the CDR3 reads TGCGCCAGCAGCCAACGAGGGACAGCCAGCACAGATACGCAGTATTTT.

This chain connects TRBV4-2 to TRBJ1-3, with TRBD1 matching over 8 bases. This CDR3 contains 18 residues. Unmatched junction bases numbered 11, after V lost 4 bases and J lost 0 bases. Germline CDR1 is LGHNA and CDR2 is YNFKEQ. CDR3: CASSPRTGSGLSGNTIYF. The CDR3 bases are TGTGCCAGCAGCCCTAGGACAGGGAGTGGGCTCTCTGGAAACACCATATATTTT.

V is TRBV4-2 and J is TRBJ2-3, with 7 bases identical to TRBD1. Unmatched junction bases numbered 14, after V lost 7 bases and J lost 7 bases. Germline values: CDR1 LGHNA, CDR2 YNFKEQ. The CDR3 length is 15 residues. The CDR3 loop reads CASTIMKGASNTQYF. CDR3 sequence (DNA): TGTGCCAGCACTATAATGAAGGGGGCCTCAAATACGCAGTATTTT.

This clone was observed once. The chain combines TRBV7-2 with TRBJ1-1; no clear D. In germline, CDR1 is SGHTA, CDR2 FQGNSA. V lost 0 bases to trimming and J lost 0 bases, with 5 bases between them. The CDR3 length is 14 residues. The CDR3 loop is CASSLAFVNTEAFF. CDR3 nucleotide sequence: TGTGCCAGCAGCTTAGCGTTCGTGAACACTGAAGCTTTCTTT.

The rearrangement joins TRBV5-1 to TRBJ2-2, with TRBD2 matching 7 bases. Germline V CDR1 and CDR2: SGHRS, YFSETQ. The CDR3 covers 15 residues. The V and J ends lost 3 bases and 7 bases, in that order; junction bases with no gene match: 9. The CDR3 DNA reads TGCGCCAGCAGCTGGACGTGGCGGGAGAGCGGGGAGCTGTTTTTT. This translates into CASSWTWRESGELFF.

The V call is TRBV28, the J call TRBJ2-1; 12 positions agree with TRBD2. V lost 6 bases to trimming and J lost 4 bases; unmatched junction nucleotides: 13. Germline V CDR1 and CDR2: MDHEN, SYDVKM. This CDR3 region has 18 residues. CDR3 in amino acids: CASSPTSGGPGLYNEQFF. The CDR3 DNA reads TGTGCCAGCAGCCCGACTAGCGGGGGCCCCGGGCTATACAATGAGCAGTTCTTC.

The rearrangement joins TRBV3-1 (or the pseudogene TRBV3-2) to TRBJ2-3, with unresolved D. Trimming removed 0 bases from V and 1 base from J, with 8 bases in between. CDR1 LGHDT and CDR2 YNNKEL come from the germline V gene (reference sequence). The CDR3 runs to 15 residues. The CDR3, as DNA: TGTGCCAGCAGCCAAGATCCCAGCGGCACAGATACGCAGTATTTT. This codes for CASSQDPSGTDTQYF.

The V gene is TRBV18, the J gene TRBJ1-2; TRBD1 might be the D (6 bases). The CDR3 has 16 residues. CDR1 and CDR2 from the germline V gene are KGHSH and LQKENI. The V end lost 3 bases, the J end lost 4 bases, and 18 bases lay between the germline ends. The CDR3 reads CASSPSSRLQGYGYTF. The CDR3, as DNA: TGTGCCAGCTCACCTTCTTCCAGGCTACAGGGCTATGGCTACACCTTC. Full variable domain (outside the CDR3, taken from reference TRBV18 and TRBJ1-2): NAGVMQNPRHLVRRRGQEARLRCSPMKGHSHVYWYRQLPEEGLKFMVYLQKENIIDESGMPKERFSAEFPKEGPSILRIQQVVRGDSAAYFCASSPSSRLQGYGYTFGSGTRLTVV.

The chain links TRBV6-4 to TRBJ1-5; D is undetermined. Germline lookup yields CDR1 MRHNA and CDR2 SNTAGT. CDR3 length: 18 amino acids. V lost 4 bases to trimming and J lost 0 bases, with 19 bases between them. CDR3 protein: CASSVKAVGWYSNQPQHF. CDR3 nucleotide sequence: TGTGCCAGCAGTGTTAAGGCTGTCGGGTGGTATAGCAATCAGCCCCAGCATTTT.

The chain is built from TRBV7-8 and TRBJ2-1; TRBD2 aligns across 13 bases. Losses at the gene ends were 3 bases for V and 5 bases for J; bases not matched to a gene: 4. The CDR3 has 16 residues. Germline loops: CDR1 SGHVS, CDR2 FQNEAQ. CDR3 bases: TGTGCCAGCAGCTTCCCGGGACTAGCGGGGAACAATGAGCAGTTCTTC. Protein sequence: CASSFPGLAGNNEQFF. The whole variable domain, remainder taken from reference TRBV7-8 and TRBJ2-1, is GAGVSQSPRYKVAKRGQDVALRCDPISGHVSLFWYQQALGQGPEFLTYFQNEAQLDKSGLPSDRFFAERPEGSVSTLKIQRTQQEDSAVYLCASSFPGLAGNNEQFFGPGTRLTVL.

This chain connects TRBV19 to TRBJ2-1; 11 bases fit TRBD2. After removal of 1 base from V and 7 bases from J, the junction contained 3 bases not matched to a gene. CDR1 is LNHDA and CDR2 is SQIVND in the germline V gene (reference sequence). This CDR3 region has 15 residues. The CDR3, as DNA: TGTGCCAGTAGTATAGCACTAGCGGGAGAGAATGAGCAGTTCTTC. Encoded protein: CASSIALAGENEQFF.

This clone was seen a handful of times. The DNA for the CDR3 is TGTGCCAGTAGTATTTTGGGGCGAGTAGGGCCCCAGCATTTT. It translates to CASSILGRVGPQHF. This chain links TRBV19 with TRBJ1-5, with a possible D match to TRBD1 (5 bases). Germline CDR1 reads LNHDA; CDR2 reads SQIVND (reference sequence). Trimming removed 3 bases from V and 9 bases from J, with 15 bases in between. This CDR3 is 14 amino acids long. Full variable domain (missing parts from reference TRBV19 and TRBJ1-5): DGGITQSPKYLFRKEGQNVTLSCEQNLNHDAMYWYRQDPGQGLRLIYYSQIVNDFQKGDIAEGYSVSREKKESFPLTVTSAQKNPTAFYLCASSILGRVGPQHFGDGTRLSIL.

The chain employs TRBV28 and TRBJ1-4; TRBD1 is a possible D gene (5 bases). There are 15 residues in the CDR3. Trimming removed 4 bases from V and 4 bases from J, with 13 bases in between. Per the germline V gene, CDR1 is MDHEN and CDR2 is SYDVKM. The chain's CDR3 is CASSSAGRSNEKLFF. The CDR3 coding sequence is TGTGCCAGCAGTTCCGCGGGACGAAGTAATGAAAAACTGTTTTTT.